These T cell receptor beta chains were read from a single sample in a study of T cells after yellow fever vaccination. TCRdb re-called the 5' RACE reads with MiXCR, one entry per CDR3 protein. Of 450,000 to 550,000 distinct CDR3 sequences in the sample, less than 20% were seen once. Sequenced material: PBMCs, taken 15 days after the yellow fever booster vaccination. These receptors originate from a man aged 25-45 years who received the YFV17D yellow fever vaccine. Each CDR3 is given with its conserved first and last residue. A D gene is named only where the DNA matches it firmly. Some rows have no size entry. The others give once, few or many, or a class for an expanded clone.

J gene,D gene,clone size,V gene,CDR3 protein,CDR3 DNA
TRBJ2-1,TRBD1,few,TRBV5-1,CASRLWGQTNEQFF,TGCGCCAGCAGACTTTGGGGACAGACCAATGAGCAGTTCTTC
TRBJ2-5,.,few,TRBV12-3/TRBV12-4,CASLRSGPQETQYF,TGTGCCAGCCTAAGATCGGGGCCACAAGAGACCCAGTACTTC
TRBJ2-3,.,few,TRBV10-1,CASSFYRDWGPDTQYF,TGCGCCAGCAGTTTTTACAGGGATTGGGGTCCAGATACGCAGTATTTT
TRBJ2-7,.,few,TRBV29-1,CSVEDRTKIGPAKQYF,TGCAGCGTTGAAGACAGGACTAAGATAGGCCCCGCCAAGCAGTACTTC
TRBJ1-2,.,.,TRBV28,CASSSGRLGYTF,TGTGCCAGCAGTTCGGGACGCCTTGGCTACACCTTC
TRBJ2-1,TRBD2,.,TRBV6-5,CASRTSGGTRNEQFF,TGTGCCAGCAGAACTTCGGGGGGAACGAGGAATGAGCAGTTCTTC
TRBJ2-7,TRBD1,few,TRBV6-2/TRBV6-3,CASSYSATEVAGGYEQYF,TGTGCCAGCAGTTACTCGGCGACCGAAGTCGCAGGGGGCTACGAGCAGTACTTC
TRBJ2-5,.,.,TRBV7-2,CASSLGWGTQETQYF,TGTGCCAGCAGCTTAGGATGGGGGACACAAGAGACCCAGTACTTC
TRBJ2-1,TRBD1,.,TRBV18,CASSQRTGGDEQFF,TGTGCCAGCTCACAACGAACAGGGGGTGATGAGCAGTTCTTC
TRBJ2-7,.,.,TRBV9,CASSVGPGLLFDEQYF,.
TRBJ2-5,TRBD1,few,TRBV18,CASSRVRGQTFQETQYF,TGTGCCAGCTCACGGGTCCGGGGACAGACTTTTCAAGAGACCCAGTACTTC
TRBJ2-1,.,few,TRBV18,CASSPLDGVNEQFF,TGTGCCAGCTCACCTCTCGACGGGGTCAATGAGCAGTTCTTC
TRBJ2-5,.,.,TRBV6-5,CASSYSIGIGGQETQYF,TGTGCCAGCAGTTACTCGATAGGTATTGGCGGCCAAGAGACCCAGTACTTC
TRBJ2-7,TRBD2,.,TRBV19,CASSPGGSGYEQYF,TGTGCCAGTAGTCCCGGCGGGAGCGGTTACGAGCAGTACTTC
TRBJ1-1,.,few,TRBV7-2,CASSNSLLGGGTEAFF,TGTGCCAGCAGCAACAGCCTTTTGGGGGGGGGAACTGAAGCTTTCTTT
TRBJ2-1,TRBD2,few,TRBV7-3,CASSSWTSGSDEQFF,TGTGCCAGCAGCTCCTGGACTAGCGGGAGCGATGAGCAGTTCTTC
TRBJ2-2,.,.,TRBV10-2,CASMERRNTGELFF,TGCGCCAGCATGGAGCGGAGGAACACCGGGGAGCTGTTTTTT
TRBJ2-7,TRBD2,few,TRBV5-1,CASSPGLAGTAYEQYF,TGCGCCAGCAGCCCAGGACTAGCGGGAACAGCCTACGAGCAGTACTTC
TRBJ1-2,TRBD1,.,TRBV27,CASRNYRGIYGYTF,TGTGCCAGCAGAAACTACAGGGGGATCTATGGCTACACCTTC
TRBJ2-2,.,.,TRBV27,CASREGPQWSPMGELFF,TGTGCCTCAAGAGAGGGCCCCCAATGGTCACCAATGGGGGAGCTGTTTTTT
TRBJ2-1,.,many,TRBV5-1,CASSLGQVYNEQFF,TGCGCCAGCAGCTTGGGGCAGGTATACAATGAGCAGTTCTTC
TRBJ2-3,TRBD2,.,TRBV6-4,CASSDLAGGADTQYF,TGTGCCAGCAGTGACCTAGCGGGAGGGGCAGATACGCAGTATTTT
TRBJ2-5,.,.,TRBV29-1,CSVEDLGTYQETQYF,TGCAGCGTTGAAGATCTGGGCACGTACCAAGAGACCCAGTACTTC
TRBJ1-1,.,few,TRBV6-5,CASSYDRSTEAFF,TGTGCCAGCAGTTACGACAGGTCCACTGAAGCTTTCTTT
TRBJ2-5,TRBD2,few,TRBV5-1,CASSGGTSGRKETQYF,TGCGCCAGCAGCGGCGGGACTAGCGGGAGGAAAGAGACCCAGTACTTC
TRBJ2-3,.,.,TRBV9,CASSVGKPRSTQYF,TGTGCCAGCAGCGTAGGGAAGCCCCGGTCGACGCAGTATTTT
TRBJ2-1,TRBD2,.,TRBV5-1,CASSLREGHFSYNEQFF,TGCGCCAGCAGCTTGCGGGAGGGACACTTCTCCTACAATGAGCAGTTCTTC
TRBJ2-1,TRBD2,few,TRBV7-9,CASSLAVASGANEQFF,TGTGCCAGCAGCTTAGCGGTGGCTAGCGGGGCCAATGAGCAGTTCTTC
TRBJ2-3,TRBD1,.,TRBV3-1,CASSQGNRGLSDTQYF,TGTGCCAGCAGCCAAGGCAACAGGGGGCTTTCAGATACGCAGTATTTT
TRBJ1-3,TRBD1,few,TRBV20-1,CSANNRGKGNTIYF,TGCAGTGCCAACAACAGGGGAAAGGGAAACACCATATATTTT
TRBJ2-5,.,few,TRBV5-1,CASNSGGETQYF,TGCGCCAGCAACTCAGGAGGCGAGACCCAGTACTTC
TRBJ1-2,.,few,TRBV5-1,CASRPQSWDYGYTF,TGCGCCAGCAGACCCCAGAGTTGGGACTATGGCTACACCTTC
TRBJ2-1,.,few,TRBV5-1,CASQSSSYNEQFF,TGCGCCAGCCAATCTAGCTCCTACAATGAGCAGTTCTTC
TRBJ2-7,TRBD2,.,TRBV6-1,CASRALWDYPYEQYF,TGTGCCAGCAGGGCCTTGTGGGACTACCCCTACGAGCAGTACTTC
TRBJ1-4,TRBD1,.,TRBV10-3,CAIRPGQDEKLFF,TGTGCCATCAGGCCGGGACAGGATGAAAAACTGTTTTTT
TRBJ2-1,TRBD2,.,TRBV10-3,CAISGRGVVNEQFF,TGTGCCATCAGTGGGCGGGGGGTAGTCAATGAGCAGTTCTTC
TRBJ2-1,.,few,TRBV29-1,CSVEDPARVEQFF,TGCAGCGTTGAAGATCCGGCTAGGGTTGAGCAGTTCTTC
TRBJ2-1,.,few,TRBV12-3/TRBV12-4,CASSLTTGHNEQFF,TGTGCCAGCAGTTTAACAACAGGGCACAATGAGCAGTTCTTC
TRBJ2-5,.,few,TRBV27,CARLWQGRQQETQYF,TGTGCCAGGCTATGGCAAGGGCGACAGCAAGAGACCCAGTACTTC
TRBJ1-1,TRBD1,few,TRBV29-1,CSVAGTGWTAFF,TGCAGCGTCGCCGGGACAGGGTGGACAGCTTTCTTT
TRBJ2-3,.,few,TRBV29-1,CSAAPSTDTQYF,TGCAGCGCCGCTCCTAGCACAGATACGCAGTATTTT
TRBJ2-1,TRBD2,.,TRBV7-2,CASSPSGSNGDEQFF,TGTGCCAGCAGCCCTAGCGGGAGTAACGGGGATGAGCAGTTCTTC
TRBJ2-7,.,few,TRBV15,CATSRGTDSYEQYF,TGTGCCACCAGCAGAGGGACAGATTCCTACGAGCAGTACTTC
TRBJ2-3,.,few,TRBV7-9,CASSQEGRTDTQYF,TGTGCCAGCAGCCAGGAGGGCCGCACAGATACGCAGTATTTT
TRBJ2-3,TRBD1,.,TRBV7-2,CASSLGTGSDTQYF,TGTGCCAGCAGCTTAGGGACAGGATCAGATACGCAGTATTTT
TRBJ2-7,.,.,TRBV5-1,CASSLEWRPIEQYF,TGCGCCAGCAGCTTGGAGTGGCGCCCCATCGAGCAGTACTTC
TRBJ1-2,.,few,TRBV20-1,CSGNEDNYGYTF,TGCAGTGGAAACGAGGACAACTATGGCTACACCTTC
TRBJ2-7,TRBD1,.,TRBV5-1,CASSPDRGNTYEQYF,TGCGCCAGCAGCCCCGACAGGGGGAATACCTACGAGCAGTACTTC
TRBJ1-1,.,.,TRBV29-1,CSGGRRQPATEAFF,TGCAGCGGGGGGAGGCGCCAGCCCGCCACTGAAGCTTTCTTT
TRBJ1-3,.,.,TRBV18,CASSPLPASGSGNTIYF,TGTGCCAGCTCACCACTCCCCGCCTCCGGCTCTGGAAACACCATATATTTT
TRBJ1-4,TRBD1,.,TRBV5-1,CASSYGQGGEKLFF,TGCGCCAGCAGCTACGGACAGGGTGGGGAAAAACTGTTTTTT
TRBJ2-7,TRBD1,.,TRBV7-8,CASSPRDSSYVEQYF,TGTGCCAGCAGCCCCAGGGACAGCTCCTACGTGGAGCAGTACTTC
TRBJ2-3,TRBD2,few,TRBV7-7,CASSSTLGGSGDTQYF,TGTGCCAGCAGCTCGACCCTGGGCGGGAGTGGAGATACGCAGTATTTT
TRBJ2-2,.,.,TRBV7-2,CASGRWRSTGELFF,TGTGCCAGCGGCCGATGGCGGTCCACCGGGGAGCTGTTTTTT
TRBJ2-1,TRBD2,few,TRBV20-1,CSACELAGYNEQFF,TGCAGTGCTTGCGAGCTAGCGGGCTACAATGAGCAGTTCTTC
TRBJ1-1,.,few,TRBV12-3/TRBV12-4,CASSSQSGPAFF,TGTGCCAGCAGTTCACAGAGCGGACCAGCTTTCTTT
TRBJ2-5,.,.,TRBV29-1,CSVTRETQYF,TGCAGCGTTACGAGGGAGACCCAGTACTTC
TRBJ2-3,.,few,TRBV5-6,CASSLAGRDGPDTQYF,TGTGCCAGCAGCTTGGCGGGGCGGGACGGCCCAGATACGCAGTATTTT
TRBJ2-7,TRBD2,once,TRBV7-2,CASSLGLAVDEQYF,TGTGCCAGCAGCTTGGGACTAGCAGTGGACGAGCAGTACTTC
TRBJ2-1,TRBD2,.,TRBV11-3,CASSGGSGSPFLNEQFF,TGTGCCAGCAGCGGGGGGAGCGGGAGCCCTTTTTTGAATGAGCAGTTCTTC